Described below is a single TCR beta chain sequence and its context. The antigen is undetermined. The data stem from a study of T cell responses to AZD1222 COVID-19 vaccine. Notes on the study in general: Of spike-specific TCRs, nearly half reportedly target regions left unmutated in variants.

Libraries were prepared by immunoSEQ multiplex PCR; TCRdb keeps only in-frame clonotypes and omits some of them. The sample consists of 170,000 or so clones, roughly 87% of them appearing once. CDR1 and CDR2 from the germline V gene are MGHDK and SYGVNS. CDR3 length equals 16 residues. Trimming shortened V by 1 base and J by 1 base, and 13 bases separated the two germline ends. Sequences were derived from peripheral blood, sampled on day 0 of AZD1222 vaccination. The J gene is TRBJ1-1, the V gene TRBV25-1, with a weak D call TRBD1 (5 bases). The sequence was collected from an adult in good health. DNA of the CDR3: TGTGCCAGCAGTGAATCGGGGGGAGGGACGAACACTGAAGCTTTCTTT. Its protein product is CASSESGGGTNTEAFF.